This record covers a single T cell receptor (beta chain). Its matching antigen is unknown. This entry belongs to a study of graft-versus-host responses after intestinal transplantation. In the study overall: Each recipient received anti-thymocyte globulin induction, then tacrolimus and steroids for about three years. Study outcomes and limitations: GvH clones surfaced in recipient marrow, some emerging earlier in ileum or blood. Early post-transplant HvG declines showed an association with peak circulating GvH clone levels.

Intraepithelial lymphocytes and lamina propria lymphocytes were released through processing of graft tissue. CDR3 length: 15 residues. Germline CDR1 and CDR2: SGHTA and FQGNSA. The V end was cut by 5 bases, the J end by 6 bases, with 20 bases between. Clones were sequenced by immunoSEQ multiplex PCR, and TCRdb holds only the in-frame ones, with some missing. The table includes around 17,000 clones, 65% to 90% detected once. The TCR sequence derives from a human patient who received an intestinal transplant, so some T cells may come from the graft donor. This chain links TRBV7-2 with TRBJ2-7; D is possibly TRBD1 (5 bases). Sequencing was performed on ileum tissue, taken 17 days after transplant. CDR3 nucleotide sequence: TGTGCCAGCAGCAACATCAGGGCTCAACGGGTCGAGCAGTACTTC. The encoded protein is CASSNIRAQRVEQYF.